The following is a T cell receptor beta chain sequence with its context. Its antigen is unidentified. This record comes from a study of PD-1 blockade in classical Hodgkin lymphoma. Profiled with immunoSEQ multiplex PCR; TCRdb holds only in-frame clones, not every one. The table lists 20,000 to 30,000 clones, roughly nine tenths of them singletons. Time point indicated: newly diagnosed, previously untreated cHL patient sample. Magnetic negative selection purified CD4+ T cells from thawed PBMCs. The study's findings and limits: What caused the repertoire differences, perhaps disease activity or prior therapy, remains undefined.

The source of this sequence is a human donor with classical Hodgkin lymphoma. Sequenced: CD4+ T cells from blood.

CDR3 loop: CASSGPPGPQHF. CDR3 DNA sequence: TGCGCCAGCAGCGGGCCGCCCGGGCCCCAGCATTTT. The chain combines TRBV10-1 with TRBJ1-5; D ambiguous. Germline V gene sequence: CDR1 WNHNN, CDR2 SYGVQD (reference sequence). This CDR3 has 12 residues. V was clipped by 6 bases and J by 9 bases, with 12 bases between them.